What follows are 10 T cell receptor beta chains derived from one specimen sequenced in a study of shared clonotypes between healthy human individuals. Sequencing was performed with immunoSEQ multiplex PCR; in TCRdb, only in-frame clones are kept and a portion is missing. Among approximately 1,000,000 clones, 78% were seen once, and the ten largest hold 0.52%. Input material: memory CD4+ T cells from PBMCs. The subset here: CD45RA-negative fraction. Receptor source: a man between 18 and 35 years old in good health. Some clones in this sample may be carry-over from other donors' samples.

This clone was seen once. This sample includes further DNA sequences coding for the same CDR3. V gene TRBV6-6 combines with J gene TRBJ2-7; TRBD1 is a possible D gene (6 bases). V lost 3 bases and J lost 2, with 11 bases in between. From germline, CDR1 is MNHNY and CDR2 SVGAGI (reference sequence). The CDR3 sequence is 14 residues long. CDR3 nucleotide sequence: TGTGCCAGCAGTTATGGGCAGGGGACCTACGAGCAGTACTTC. Translated, it gives CASSYGQGTYEQYF.

The chain recombines TRBV30 with TRBJ2-7, with D unresolved. The V gene lost 3 bases and the J gene lost 4 bases, with 19 bases spanning the gap. CDR1 and CDR2 from the germline V gene are GTSNPN and SVGIG (reference sequence). There are 15 residues in the CDR3. The CDR3 loop reads CAWRNQANQRYEQYF. CDR3 in DNA: TGTGCCTGGAGGAACCAAGCCAACCAGAGGTACGAGCAGTACTTC. Variable domain in full (rest from reference TRBV30 and TRBJ2-7): SQTIHQWPATLVQPVGSPLSLECTVEGTSNPNLYWYRQAAGRGLQLLFYSVGIGQISSEVPQNLSASRPQDRQFILSSKKLLLSDSGFYLCAWRNQANQRYEQYFGPGTRLTVT.

A single count supports this clone. The rearrangement joins TRBV7-9 to TRBJ1-4, with D possibly matching TRBD1 (5 bases). CDR1 is SEHNR, CDR2 FQNEAQ, per germline (reference sequence). Trimming took 5 bases from V and 0 from J, leaving 19 bases between them. The CDR3 is 18 amino acids. CDR3 bases: TGTGCCAGCAGCCCCGGGGGGACCCTATTTGCAACTAATGAAAAACTGTTTTTT. This codes for CASSPGGTLFATNEKLFF.

CDR3 residues: CASSDGTVYNQPQHF. CDR3 DNA sequence: TGTGCCAGCAGTGATGGGACGGTTTACAATCAGCCCCAGCATTTT. The rearrangement links TRBV6-1 to TRBJ1-5; a weak D match, TRBD1 (5 bases). Germline V CDR1 and CDR2: MNHNS, SASEGT. Trimming removed 3 bases at V and 3 bases at J, with 12 bases between. The CDR3 runs to 15 residues.

CDR3 region: CASSIGGGSGAGATQYF. The CDR3 region has the DNA TGTGCCAGTAGTATAGGGGGCGGGAGCGGCGCAGGGGCTACGCAGTATTTT. V is TRBV19 and J is TRBJ2-3; D may be TRBD2 (7 bases). Looked up from germline, CDR1 is LNHDA and CDR2 is SQIVND (reference sequence). V lost 1 base and J 8 bases, leaving 22 bases between the germline ends. The CDR3 has 17 amino acids.

This chain uses TRBV15 with TRBJ1-1; 9 positions match TRBD1. Germline V gene sequence: CDR1 LNHNV, CDR2 YYDKDF (reference sequence). After removal of 1 base from V and 5 bases from J, the junction contained 8 bases not matched to a gene. The CDR3 consists of 16 residues. The CDR3 is CATSRGVGQGGTEAFF. CDR3 DNA: TGTGCCACCAGCAGAGGTGTGGGACAGGGTGGGACTGAAGCTTTCTTT.

V and J are TRBV19 and TRBJ1-5; D gene unclear. Looked up from germline, CDR1 is LNHDA and CDR2 is SQIVND (reference sequence). This CDR3 region has 16 residues. V was shortened by 3 bases and J by 5 bases, with 17 bases between the two germline ends. The CDR3 region has the DNA TGTGCCAGTAGTATTTATCCCGGGCAAAGAGATCAGCCCCAGCATTTT. Its protein is CASSIYPGQRDQPQHF.

The genes are TRBV29-1 and TRBJ2-7; 11 bases are shared with TRBD2. This CDR3 has 16 residues. Trimming removed 5 bases from V and 0 bases from J; junction bases left unmatched: 9. In germline, CDR1 is SQVTM, CDR2 ANQGSEA. CDR3 residues: CSVTGLAGYSSYEQYF. CDR3 sequence (DNA): TGCAGCGTTACCGGACTAGCGGGTTATAGCTCCTACGAGCAGTACTTC.

V is TRBV7-3 and J is TRBJ2-1, with 7 bases matching TRBD2. The CDR3 spans 17 residues. Germline CDR1 is SGHTA and CDR2 is FQGTGA. With 2 bases clipped from V and 8 bases from J, the junction kept 15 bases outside the gene matches. The chain's CDR3 is CASSLRAETSLADEQFF. The CDR3 DNA reads as TGTGCCAGCAGCTTACGGGCCGAGACTAGCTTAGCGGATGAGCAGTTCTTC.

Only one count was recorded for this clone. CDR3 residues: CASSPGQGDEKLFF. In DNA, the CDR3 is TGTGCCAGCTCACCGGGACAGGGGGATGAAAAACTGTTTTTT. This chain links TRBV18 with TRBJ1-4, with TRBD1 identical over 11 bases. The CDR3 runs to 14 residues. With V trimmed by 3 bases and J by 6 bases, 0 bases remained unmatched. CDR1 is KGHSH, CDR2 LQKENI, per germline.